This TCR beta chain derives from a study of blood T cells in healthy people across ages. Study information: About one barcoded beta molecule per two T cells came from capture by template switching.

The V end lost 2 bases, the J end lost 2 bases, and 13 bases lay between the germline ends. Looked up from germline, CDR1 is MNHEY and CDR2 is SVGEGT. The CDR3 loop spans 15 amino acids. This clonotype was seen only once. Antigen unknown. The study's findings and limits: Long-lived donors carried more naive CD4+ cells and greater diversity than aged donors.

Together with a sample-barcoded 5' primer, a J-beta primer mix was included in a second PCR lasting roughly 6 to 12 cycles. All cDNA molecules were each tagged by a template-switch adaptor with 12 random nucleotides. Each sample yielded at least 3 million CDR3-containing paired-end reads. TCRdb called the 5' RACE reads again in MiXCR, with one record for every CDR3 protein. The data contain 700,000 to 800,000 distinct CDR3 sequences, roughly 47% of them singletons. The sequence came from a woman in her fifties or sixties in good health. The chain carries TRBV6-2 or TRBV6-3 and TRBJ2-7, with D unclear. Sequenced sample: blood. The CDR3 region is CASSYEDGGTYEQYF. CDR3 nucleotide sequence: TGTGCCAGCAGTTACGAGGACGGTGGAACCTACGAGCAGTACTTC.